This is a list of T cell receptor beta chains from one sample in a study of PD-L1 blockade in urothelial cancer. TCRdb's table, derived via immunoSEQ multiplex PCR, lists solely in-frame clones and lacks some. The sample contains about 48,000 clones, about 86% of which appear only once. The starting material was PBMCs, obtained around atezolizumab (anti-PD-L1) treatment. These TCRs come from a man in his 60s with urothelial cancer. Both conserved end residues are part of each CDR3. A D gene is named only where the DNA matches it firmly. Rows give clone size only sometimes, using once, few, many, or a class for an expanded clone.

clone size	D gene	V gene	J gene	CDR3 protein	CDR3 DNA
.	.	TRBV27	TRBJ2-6	CATATGSGANVLTF	TGTGCCACCGCTACTGGGAGTGGGGCCAACGTCCTGACTTTC
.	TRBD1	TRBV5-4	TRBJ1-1	CASSLPRTGGTEAFF	TGTGCCAGCAGCTTGCCTCGGACAGGGGGCACTGAAGCTTTCTTT
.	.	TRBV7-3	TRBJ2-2	CASSLVPSGQTTGELFF	TGTGCCAGCAGCTTAGTCCCGAGTGGACAGACCACCGGGGAGCTGTTTTTT
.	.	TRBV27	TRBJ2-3	CASTLSQSDTQYF	TGTGCCAGCACCCTTTCCCAGTCAGATACGCAGTATTTT
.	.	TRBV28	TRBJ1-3	CASSFTRGTLGNTIYF	TGTGCCAGCAGTTTTACACGGGGGACCCTTGGAAACACCATATATTTT
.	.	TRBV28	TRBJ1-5	CASSPPLNQPQHF	TGTGCCAGCAGCCCCCCTCTAAATCAGCCCCAGCATTTT
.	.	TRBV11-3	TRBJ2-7	CASSLGGTSDEQYF	TGTGCCAGCAGCTTAGGCGGGACTTCTGACGAGCAGTACTTC
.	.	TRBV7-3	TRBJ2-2	CASSTQGGGTGELFF	TGTGCCAGCAGCACTCAGGGGGGCGGCACCGGGGAGCTGTTTTTT
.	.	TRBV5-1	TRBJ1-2	CASSLGGVGYTF	TGCGCCAGCAGCCTCGGGGGGGTTGGCTACACCTTC
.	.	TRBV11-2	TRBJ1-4	CASSLNPAGDGEKLFF	TGTGCCAGCAGCTTAAATCCGGCAGGGGACGGTGAAAAACTGTTTTTT
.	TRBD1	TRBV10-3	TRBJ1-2	CAISGKPGQRFYGYTF	TGTGCCATCAGTGGGAAACCGGGACAGCGATTCTATGGCTACACCTTC
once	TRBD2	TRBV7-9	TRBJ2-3	CASSLTRTSGAGDTQYF	TGTGCCAGCAGCTTAACTAGGACTAGCGGGGCGGGAGATACGCAGTATTTT
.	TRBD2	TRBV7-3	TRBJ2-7	CASSLTGTSGFYEQYF	TGTGCCAGCAGCTTAACGGGGACTAGCGGATTCTACGAGCAGTACTTC
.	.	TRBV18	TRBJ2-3	CASSPRLALSTDTQYF	TGTGCCAGCTCACCACGTTTAGCGCTTAGCACAGATACGCAGTATTTT
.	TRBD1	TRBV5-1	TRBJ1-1	CASSKQGPGDTEAFF	TGCGCCAGCAGCAAACAGGGGCCCGGGGACACTGAAGCTTTCTTT
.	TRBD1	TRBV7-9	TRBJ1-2	CASSSGQVYGYTF	TGTGCCAGCAGCTCAGGACAGGTTTATGGCTACACCTTC
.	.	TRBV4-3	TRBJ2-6	CASSQDQGSGANVLTF	TGCGCCAGCAGCCAAGATCAGGGGTCTGGGGCCAACGTCCTGACTTTC
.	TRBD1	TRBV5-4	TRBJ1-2	CASSLFRDRDGYTF	TGTGCCAGCAGCTTATTCCGGGACAGGGATGGCTACACCTTC
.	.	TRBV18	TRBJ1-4	CASSPSPTALNEKLFF	TGTGCCAGCTCACCATCCCCGACTGCCCTTAATGAAAAACTGTTTTTT
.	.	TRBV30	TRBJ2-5	CAWSARGETQYF	TGTGCCTGGAGTGCTCGGGGAGAGACCCAGTACTTC
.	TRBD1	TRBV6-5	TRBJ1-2	CASSWGDRGGNYGYTF	TGTGCCAGCAGTTGGGGGGACAGGGGGGGAAACTATGGCTACACCTTC
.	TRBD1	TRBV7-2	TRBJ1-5	CASSLALVGQGGHQPQHF	TGTGCCAGCAGCTTAGCGCTTGTGGGACAGGGGGGCCATCAGCCCCAGCATTTT
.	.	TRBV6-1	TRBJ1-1	CASSDLGQLIEAFF	TGTGCCAGCAGTGACCTTGGACAGCTGATTGAAGCTTTCTTT
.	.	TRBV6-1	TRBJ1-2	CASSERDKRFNGYTF	TGTGCCAGCAGTGAACGGGATAAACGGTTTAATGGCTACACCTTC
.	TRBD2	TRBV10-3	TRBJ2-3	CAIGAGGALTDTQYF	TGTGCCATCGGGGCCGGGGGGGCCCTCACAGATACGCAGTATTTT
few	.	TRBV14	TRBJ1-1	CASSRVGGTEAFF	TGTGCCAGCAGCCGGGTGGGGGGAACGGAAGCTTTCTTT
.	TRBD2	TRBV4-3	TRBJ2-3	CASSHRIWSGGGGTDTQYF	TGCGCCAGCAGCCATCGAATTTGGAGCGGGGGGGGAGGCACAGATACGCAGTATTTT
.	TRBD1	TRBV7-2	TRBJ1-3	CATSPSGGFAGNTIYF	TGTGCCACATCACCATCAGGGGGCTTCGCTGGAAACACCATATATTTT
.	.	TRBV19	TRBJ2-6	CASSKGTLSGANVLTF	TGTGCCAGTAGTAAGGGGACACTATCTGGGGCCAACGTCCTGACTTTC
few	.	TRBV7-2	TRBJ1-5	CASSPDRNQPQHF	TGTGCCAGCAGCCCGGACAGAAATCAGCCCCAGCATTTT
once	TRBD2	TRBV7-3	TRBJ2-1	CASSLGTSHNEQFF	TGTGCCAGCAGCTTAGGGACTAGTCACAATGAGCAGTTCTTC
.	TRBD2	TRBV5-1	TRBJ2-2	CASSLEGGAPTGELFF	TGCGCCAGCAGCTTGGAGGGAGGGGCTCCCACCGGGGAGCTGTTTTTT
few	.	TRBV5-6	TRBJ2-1	CASSLDLGIEQFF	TGTGCCAGCAGCTTGGATCTCGGGATTGAGCAGTTCTTC
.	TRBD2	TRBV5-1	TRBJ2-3	CASRDLAGGDTQYF	TGCGCCAGCAGAGATCTAGCGGGGGGGGATACGCAGTATTTT
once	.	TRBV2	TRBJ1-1	CASSAGGPNTEAFF	TGTGCCAGCAGTGCGGGGGGGCCGAACACTGAAGCTTTCTTT
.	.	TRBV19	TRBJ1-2	CASSPAITEYYGYTF	TGTGCCAGTAGTCCCGCCATAACAGAGTATTATGGCTACACCTTC
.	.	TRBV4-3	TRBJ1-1	CASSQGGAGYTEAFF	TGCGCCAGCAGCCAAGGGGGCGCGGGGTACACTGAAGCTTTCTTT
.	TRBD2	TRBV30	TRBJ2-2	CARKAGGNTGELFF	TGTGCCCGAAAAGCGGGGGGGAACACCGGGGAGCTGTTTTTT